The text below deals with one T cell receptor beta chain. The antigen is not known. Other DNA sequences from this sample encode an identical CDR3 as well. These data are taken from a study of shared clonotypes between healthy human individuals. Germline CDR1 is SGHRS and CDR2 is YFSETQ. CDR3 length: 13 amino acids. Trimming left V 1 base short and J 4 bases short, with 8 bases between. Study-wide findings and caveats: Donor clonotype sharing was expected to depend on sequencing depth. Clonotypes not shared had lower generation probabilities than those common to all four donors. Represented diversity, genetic and exposure-history alike, was limited by few donors.

Original data processing: ImmunoSEQ supplied junction-only sequences lacking quality scores, so filtering was different. Sequencing was performed with immunoSEQ multiplex PCR; in TCRdb, only in-frame clones are kept and a portion is missing. V and J calls and clone size are those listed in that table; D and trimming were worked out from the DNA. The sample shows around 1.1 million clones, more than 75% of them seen only once. This chain links TRBV5-1 with TRBJ1-1; weak D call: TRBD1 (5 bases). What was sequenced was memory CD4+ T cells from PBMCs. The subset denotes: CD45RA-negative fraction. This receptor was taken from a young man in good health. Some clones in this sample may be carry-over from other donors' samples. CDR3 sequence reads: CASSLQGGTEAFF. The CDR3 DNA is TGCGCCAGCAGCTTGCAGGGAGGCACTGAAGCTTTCTTT.